The 29 T cell receptor beta chains in this list originate from one sample, sequenced in a study of T cells after yellow fever vaccination. TCRdb called the 5' RACE reads again in MiXCR, with one record for every CDR3 protein. Here the sample spans about 320,000 distinct CDR3 sequences, over 3.5% being singletons. The sample in question was PBMCs, obtained 15 days after the yellow fever booster vaccination. These receptors all come from a young man who received the YFV17D yellow fever vaccine.

This clonotype was observed a handful of times. V is TRBV5-1 and J is TRBJ2-2; 11 bases are shared with TRBD2. The CDR3 has 16 residues. CDR1 SGHRS and CDR2 YFSETQ come from the germline V gene. Trimming removed 3 bases from V and 5 bases from J; junction bases left unmatched: 6. CDR3 coding DNA: TGCGCCAGCAGCTGGACGGGACTAGCGGAGACCGGGGAGCTGTTTTTT. It is translated as CASSWTGLAETGELFF.

This clonotype showed up many times. This chain links TRBV12-3 or TRBV12-4 with TRBJ1-6; 7 nucleotides match TRBD1. V trimming: 6 bases; J trimming: 10 bases; junction bases outside the gene matches: 9. The length of the CDR3 is 14 residues. The CDR3 nucleotides read TGTGCCAGCAGCCCACAGGGGTCGGGATCACCCCTCCACTTT. Translation gives CASSPQGSGSPLHF.

In its sample, this clonotype was seen a few times. This chain joins TRBV12-3 or TRBV12-4 and TRBJ2-1; TRBD2 is a possible D gene (6 bases). V gave up 7 bases and J gave up 3 bases, with 16 bases separating them. The CDR3 is 15 residues long. The CDR3 sequence is CASTPWGTLYNEQFF. The CDR3 DNA is TGTGCCAGCACCCCGTGGGGGACTCTCTACAATGAGCAGTTCTTC.

V usage is TRBV20-1 and J usage is TRBJ1-2; D perhaps matches TRBD1 (6 bases). Germline CDR1 and CDR2: DFQATT and SNEGSKA (reference sequence). The length of the CDR3 is 10 residues. The germline V and J ends were trimmed by 5 bases and 7 bases, with 8 bases remaining between them. The chain's CDR3 is CSAYRVGYTF. In DNA form, the CDR3 reads TGCAGTGCTTACAGGGTTGGCTACACCTTC.

This clonotype was picked up many times. The V and J genes are TRBV5-1 and TRBJ1-1, with D possibly TRBD1 on 5 matching bases. Trimming removed 4 bases from V and 0 bases from J, with 13 bases in between. The CDR3 spans 15 residues. Germline V gene sequence: CDR1 SGHRS, CDR2 YFSETQ. The CDR3 spells CASSASDSMNTEAFF. The CDR3 nucleotides are TGCGCCAGCAGCGCATCCGACAGCATGAACACTGAAGCTTTCTTT.

This clonotype was seen repeatedly, ten times or more. The chain's CDR3 is CASSRTAGSQETQYF. CDR3 bases: TGTGCCAGCAGCCGTACGGCGGGGTCCCAAGAGACCCAGTACTTC. The chain links TRBV7-2 to TRBJ2-5; a possible D gene is TRBD2 (6 bases). Germline assignment: CDR1 SGHTA and CDR2 FQGNSA. The V end was cut by 5 bases, the J end by 1 base, with 14 bases between. This CDR3 is 15 amino acids long.

This clonotype was recorded at least ten times. V usage is TRBV7-2 and J usage is TRBJ2-4; the D call may be TRBD1 or TRBD2 (5 bases each). This CDR3 has 16 amino acids. V lost 2 bases and J 4 bases, leaving 15 bases between the germline ends. Germline lookup yields CDR1 SGHTA and CDR2 FQGNSA. The CDR3 sequence: CASSLPPAGRKNIQYF. Written as DNA, the CDR3 is TGTGCCAGCAGCTTACCCCCAGCAGGGAGAAAAAACATTCAGTACTTC. Drawing the rest from reference TRBV7-2 and TRBJ2-4, the complete variable domain is GAGVSQSPSNKVTEKGKDVELRCDPISGHTALYWYRQSLGQGLEFLIYFQGNSAPDKSGLPSDRFSAERTGGSVSTLTIQRTQQEDSAVYLCASSLPPAGRKNIQYFGAGTRLSVL.

This clonotype was observed at least ten times. The chain employs TRBV29-1 and TRBJ2-1, with TRBD2 identical over 8 bases. Losses at the gene ends were 6 bases for V and 9 bases for J; bases not matched to a gene: 13. The CDR3 extends over 14 amino acids. Germline CDR1 and CDR2: SQVTM and ANQGSEA. Here the CDR3 DNA reads TGCAGCGTACTCGACGGGACTAGGCTTAGTGAGCAGTTCTTC. This gives the protein CSVLDGTRLSEQFF.

This clonotype was observed many times. The V call is TRBV28, the J call TRBJ1-1; D is ambiguous. CDR1 MDHEN and CDR2 SYDVKM come from the germline V gene. Trimming stripped 6 bases from V and 0 bases from J, with 11 bases between. The CDR3 is 14 residues long. The chain's CDR3 is CASSDERLNTEAFF. The CDR3 DNA is TGTGCCAGCAGCGACGAAAGGTTGAACACTGAAGCTTTCTTT. Combining the CDR3 with reference TRBV28 and TRBJ1-1 gives the whole variable domain DVKVTQSSRYLVKRTGEKVFLECVQDMDHENMFWYRQDPGLGLRLIYFSYDVKMKEKGDIPEGYSVSREKKERFSLILESASTNQTSMYLCASSDERLNTEAFFGQGTRLTVV.

This clonotype was detected only a few times. This chain joins TRBV19 and TRBJ1-1; 7 positions agree with TRBD1. The CDR3 runs to 16 residues. Germline V gene sequence: CDR1 LNHDA, CDR2 SQIVND (reference sequence). V trimming: 5 bases; J trimming: 0 bases; junction bases outside the gene matches: 9. The CDR3 nucleotides read TGTGCCAGTAGTCTCCGGACAGGTTCTATGAACACTGAAGCTTTCTTT. Amino acids: CASSLRTGSMNTEAFF.

This clonotype appeared many times. This sequence joins TRBV5-5 and TRBJ1-1; TRBD1 matches 7 bases. This CDR3 is built from 16 residues. In germline, CDR1 is SGHKS, CDR2 YYEKEE (reference sequence). V trimming: 3 bases; J trimming: 1 base; junction bases outside the gene matches: 9. CDR3 sequence: CASSSRGGAGNTEAFF. CDR3 DNA sequence: TGTGCCAGCAGCTCTAGAGGGGGCGCGGGGAACACTGAAGCTTTCTTT.

This clonotype showed up just a few times. The gene calls are TRBV7-2 and TRBJ1-2, with 8 bases fitting TRBD1. Unmatched junction bases numbered 3, after V lost 1 base and J lost 8 bases. CDR1 and CDR2 (germline): SGHTA, FQGNSA. The CDR3 length is 13 residues. The CDR3 DNA sequence: TGTGCCAGCAGCTTAGGGACAGGGTTAGGCTACACCTTC. Residues: CASSLGTGLGYTF.

This clonotype has just a few counts. The V call is TRBV12-3 or TRBV12-4, the J call TRBJ1-5; no reliable D call. The CDR3 has 14 residues. The germline V and J ends were trimmed by 4 bases and 3 bases, with 10 bases remaining between them. The CDR3 region has the DNA TGTGCCAGCAGTTCTGATAGGCCCAATCAGCCCCAGCATTTT. Translation gives CASSSDRPNQPQHF.

This clonotype was counted a few times. This chain joins TRBV6-5 and TRBJ1-2; 7 bases agree with TRBD1. From germline, CDR1 is MNHEY and CDR2 SVGAGI. Trimming at V came to 2 bases and at J to 5 bases, leaving 2 bases not matched to a gene. This CDR3 is 13 amino acids long. CDR3 coding DNA: TGTGCCAGCAGTTACAAGGGGGCGTATGGCTACACCTTC. Its translation is CASSYKGAYGYTF.

This chain joins TRBV6-2 or TRBV6-3 and TRBJ2-7; 9 positions agree with TRBD1. Germline V CDR1 and CDR2: MNHEY, SVGEGT. The V segment lost 6 bases and the J segment 5 bases; nucleotides outside the gene matches: 11. CDR3 length equals 15 residues. CDR3 DNA: TGTGCCAGCAGGACAAAACAGGGGGCTAGGGACGAGCAGTACGTC. Translation gives CASRTKQGARDEQYV.

Many counts were recorded for this clonotype. The junction differs from germline at one of its ends, possibly a read error. This chain connects TRBV11-1 to TRBJ2-1; the match to TRBD1 covers 9 bases. The CDR3 is 14 residues long. Per germline, CDR1 SGHAT and CDR2 FQDESV (reference sequence). DNA for the CDR3: TGTGCCAGCACCTTAGGGACAGGGAGTAATGAGCAGTTCTTC. Translation gives CASTLGTGSNEQFF.

This clonotype has at least ten counts. J is TRBJ2-2 and V is TRBV10-3; D not certain. The CDR3 runs 16 residues. The germline gives CDR1 ENHRY, CDR2 SYGVKD. V shed 2 bases and J shed 0 bases, with 10 bases lying between them. CDR3 nucleotide sequence: TGTGCCATCAGTGAGGTCTCAGCCGCGAACACCGGGGAGCTGTTTTTT. Residues: CAISEVSAANTGELFF.

DNA for the CDR3: TGTGCCAGCAGCATCTCGGACGCCCAAACGCAGTATTTT. Protein: CASSISDAQTQYF. The rearrangement uses TRBV7-8 and TRBJ2-3; D uncertain. The CDR3 is 13 amino acids. Per germline, CDR1 SGHVS and CDR2 FQNEAQ. V was trimmed by 5 bases and J by 9 bases, leaving 15 bases between them.

This clonotype was seen just once. The gene calls are TRBV6-1 and TRBJ2-5; D remains ambiguous. Per germline, CDR1 MNHNS and CDR2 SASEGT. CDR3 length: 11 residues. Trimming stripped 5 bases from V and 9 bases from J, with 10 bases between. The CDR3, as DNA: TGTGCCAGCAGTTTCTCCTGGGCCCAGTACTTC. Translated, it gives CASSFSWAQYF.

This clonotype was seen only once. The V gene is TRBV7-2, the J gene TRBJ2-3, with D hard to call. Germline CDR1 and CDR2: SGHTA and FQGNSA. V lost 4 bases to trimming and J lost 6 bases, with 14 bases between them. CDR3 length: 14 residues. The CDR3 spells CASSSPPLPDTQYF. The CDR3 DNA reads as TGTGCCAGCAGCTCACCCCCGCTCCCGGATACGCAGTATTTT. The full variable domain, completed using reference TRBV7-2 and TRBJ2-3, is GAGVSQSPSNKVTEKGKDVELRCDPISGHTALYWYRQSLGQGLEFLIYFQGNSAPDKSGLPSDRFSAERTGGSVSTLTIQRTQQEDSAVYLCASSSPPLPDTQYFGPGTRLTVL.

This clonotype showed up many times. V gene TRBV5-1 combines with J gene TRBJ2-7, with 7 bases identical to TRBD2. The germline gives CDR1 SGHRS, CDR2 YFSETQ. CDR3 size: 15 residues. The V gene end was trimmed by 0 bases and the J gene end by 6 bases; junction bases not matched to a gene: 9. In DNA form, the CDR3 reads TGCGCCAGCAGCTTGGCTATCGGGGGGACCCCCGAGCAGTACTTC. Residues: CASSLAIGGTPEQYF.

The chain uses TRBV5-1 and TRBJ2-3; weak D call: TRBD1 (5 bases). This CDR3 comprises 15 residues. Germline assignment: CDR1 SGHRS and CDR2 YFSETQ. Between the trimmed V and J ends, which lost 0 bases and 1 base, there was a span of 9 bases. CDR3 sequence: CASSLAQGGTDTQYF. CDR3 in DNA: TGCGCCAGCAGCTTGGCGCAGGGCGGCACAGATACGCAGTATTTT.

This clonotype was recorded a few times. The genes are TRBV7-2 and TRBJ2-5, with TRBD2 identical over 8 bases. CDR3 length equals 15 residues. Germline CDR1 reads SGHTA; CDR2 reads FQGNSA. V dropped 4 bases and J dropped 6; count of bases not matched to a gene: 10. CDR3 bases: TGTGCCAGCAGCTCCCTTTCCGGGGGGGCAAAGACCCAGTACTTC. Protein: CASSSLSGGAKTQYF. Supplemented by reference TRBV7-2 and TRBJ2-5, the full variable domain reads GAGVSQSPSNKVTEKGKDVELRCDPISGHTALYWYRQSLGQGLEFLIYFQGNSAPDKSGLPSDRFSAERTGGSVSTLTIQRTQQEDSAVYLCASSSLSGGAKTQYFGPGTRLLVL.

This chain links TRBV7-9 with TRBJ2-3; tentatively, D is TRBD2 (5 bases). The germline CDR1 and CDR2 sequences are SEHNR and FQNEAQ (reference sequence). Trimming stripped 5 bases from V and 11 bases from J, with 8 bases between. This CDR3 has 10 amino acids. The CDR3 sequence: CASSEGGQYF. As DNA, the CDR3 is TGTGCCAGCAGCGAAGGAGGGCAGTATTTT.

A few counts support this clonotype. The chain joins TRBV12-3 or TRBV12-4 to TRBJ2-3; TRBD1 is a possible D gene (5 bases). V was clipped by 1 base and J by 2 bases, with 10 bases between them. The CDR3 is 15 amino acids. The CDR3 protein is CASSLEGENTDTQYF. CDR3 coding DNA: TGTGCCAGCAGTTTAGAAGGGGAAAACACAGATACGCAGTATTTT.

Many counts were recorded for this clonotype. The chain carries TRBV9 and TRBJ2-1; no definite D call. Trimming pared 0 bases from V and 7 bases from J, leaving 14 bases between. CDR3 length: 15 amino acids. Germline V gene sequence: CDR1 SGDLS, CDR2 YYNGEE. The chain's CDR3 is CASSVGVTVGNEQFF. The CDR3 DNA is TGTGCCAGCAGCGTAGGGGTCACGGTGGGTAATGAGCAGTTCTTC.

In its sample, this clonotype was seen many times. The chain has TRBV28 and TRBJ2-3; 8 positions match TRBD2. Looked up from germline, CDR1 is MDHEN and CDR2 is SYDVKM. V was clipped by 5 bases and J by 4 bases; unmatched bases: 11. The CDR3 length is 16 residues. CDR3 loop: CASSLPGAGASDTQYF. CDR3 nucleotide sequence: TGTGCCAGCAGTCTACCAGGAGCGGGGGCCTCAGATACGCAGTATTTT.

This clonotype has a count of ten or more. The rearrangement uses TRBV7-2 and TRBJ1-5; tentative D call: TRBD1 (6 bases). The V and J ends lost 3 bases and 4 bases respectively, with 13 bases between them. CDR1 is SGHTA and CDR2 is FQGNSA in the germline V gene. CDR3 length equals 15 residues. The CDR3 nucleotides read TGTGCCAGCAGCTTTTCCGGGGGCGGAAATCAGCCCCAGCATTTT. This sequence encodes CASSFSGGGNQPQHF.

This rearrangement joins TRBV12-3 or TRBV12-4 to TRBJ1-1; 7 bases are shared with TRBD1. J was trimmed by 4 bases and V by 6 bases; bases with no gene match: 8. CDR3 length equals 14 residues. CDR3 amino acids: CASRFTGAITEAFF. In DNA form, the CDR3 reads TGTGCCAGCAGATTCACAGGGGCGATCACTGAAGCTTTCTTT.